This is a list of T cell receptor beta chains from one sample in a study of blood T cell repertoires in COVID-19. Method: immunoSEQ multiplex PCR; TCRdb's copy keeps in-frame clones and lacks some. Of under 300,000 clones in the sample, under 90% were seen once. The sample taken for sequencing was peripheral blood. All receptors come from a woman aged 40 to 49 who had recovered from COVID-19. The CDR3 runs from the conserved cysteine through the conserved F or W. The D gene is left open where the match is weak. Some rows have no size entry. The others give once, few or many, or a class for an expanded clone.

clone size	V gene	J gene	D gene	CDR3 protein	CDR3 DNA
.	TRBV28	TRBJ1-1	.	CASTLRPQGLEAFF	TGTGCCAGCACCCTTCGCCCCCAGGGGTTAGAAGCTTTCTTT
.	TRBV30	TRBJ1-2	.	CAWKKQGADYGYTF	TGTGCCTGGAAGAAACAGGGAGCTGACTATGGCTACACCTTC
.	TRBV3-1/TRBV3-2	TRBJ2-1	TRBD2	CASSQFARGSGEQFF	TGTGCCAGCAGCCAGTTCGCCCGCGGGAGTGGCGAGCAGTTCTTC
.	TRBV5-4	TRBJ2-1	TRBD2	CASSLGIAGGGSYNEQFF	TGTGCCAGCAGCTTGGGAATAGCGGGAGGGGGTTCCTACAATGAGCAGTTCTTC
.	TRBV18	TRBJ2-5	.	CASSPPNGGRGETQYF	TGTGCCAGCTCACCGCCAAATGGAGGCCGAGGGGAGACCCAGTACTTC
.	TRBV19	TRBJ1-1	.	CASSTGRNTEAFF	TGTGCCAGTAGCACGGGAAGGAACACTGAAGCTTTCTTT
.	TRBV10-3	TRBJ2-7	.	CAISRDSQAGQYF	TGTGCCATCAGCCGGGACTCCCAAGCCGGGCAGTACTTC
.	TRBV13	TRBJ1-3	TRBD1	CASSSPPGQPSGNTIYF	TGTGCCAGCAGCTCCCCTCCGGGACAGCCTTCTGGAAACACCATATATTTT
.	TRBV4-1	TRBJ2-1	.	CASSQEQQGNSYNEQFF	TGCGCCAGCAGCCAGGAACAACAGGGTAACTCCTACAATGAGCAGTTCTTC
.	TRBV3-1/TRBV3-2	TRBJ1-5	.	CASSQDSDNQPQHF	TGTGCCAGCAGCCAAGACAGTGACAATCAGCCCCAGCATTTT
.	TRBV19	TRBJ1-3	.	CASSGRARLSGNTIYF	TGTGCCAGTAGTGGGAGGGCCCGCCTCTCTGGAAACACCATATATTTT
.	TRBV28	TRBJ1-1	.	CASSLSGGTEAFF	TGTGCCAGCAGTTTGTCCGGAGGGACTGAAGCTTTCTTT
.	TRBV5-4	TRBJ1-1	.	CASSWGRAGTEAFF	TGTGCCAGCAGCTGGGGCCGAGCGGGGACTGAAGCTTTCTTT
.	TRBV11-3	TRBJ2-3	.	CASSATGSGGPDTQYF	TGTGCCAGCAGCGCCACGGGTTCCGGGGGGCCAGATACGCAGTATTTT
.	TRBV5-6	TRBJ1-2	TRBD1	CAPTARDSFNYGYTF	TGTGCCCCGACTGCCCGGGACAGTTTTAACTATGGCTACACCTTC
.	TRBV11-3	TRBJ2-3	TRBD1	CASSRSVDRVTDTQYF	TGTGCCAGCAGCCGCAGCGTTGACAGGGTCACAGATACGCAGTATTTT
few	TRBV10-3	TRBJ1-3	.	CAISDREGGPRGTGNTIYF	TGTGCCATCAGTGATAGAGAAGGAGGCCCGAGGGGGACTGGAAACACCATATATTTT
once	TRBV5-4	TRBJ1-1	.	CASSLGDRGTEAFF	TGTGCCAGCAGCTTGGGGGATAGGGGCACTGAAGCTTTCTTT
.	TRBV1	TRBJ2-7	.	CTSSQEELATTYEQYF	TGCACCAGCAGCCAAGAGGAGCTAGCGACAACCTACGAGCAGTACTTC
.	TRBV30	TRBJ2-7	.	CAWSAQYEQYF	TGTGCCTGGAGTGCCCAGTACGAGCAGTACTTC
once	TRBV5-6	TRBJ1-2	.	CASSLGTFGYTF	TGTGCCAGCAGCTTAGGGACATTTGGCTACACCTTC
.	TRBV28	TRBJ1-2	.	CASSPLPSYGYTF	TGTGCCAGCAGCCCCCTCCCGTCCTATGGCTACACCTTC
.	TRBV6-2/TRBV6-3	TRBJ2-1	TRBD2	CASSDVPSGYNEQFF	TGTGCCAGCAGTGACGTGCCTAGCGGCTACAATGAGCAGTTCTTC
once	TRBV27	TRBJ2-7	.	CASSAFSDFGGTYEQYF	TGTGCCAGCAGTGCCTTCTCCGACTTCGGGGGAACCTACGAGCAGTACTTC
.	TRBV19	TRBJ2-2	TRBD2	CASSIDWRLAGVPNTGELFF	TGTGCCAGTAGTATAGATTGGAGGCTAGCGGGAGTACCTAACACCGGGGAGCTGTTTTTT
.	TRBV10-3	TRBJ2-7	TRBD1	CAISDAGQAPYEQYF	TGTGCCATCAGTGACGCGGGACAGGCACCCTACGAGCAGTACTTC
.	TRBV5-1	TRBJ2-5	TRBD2	CASSTGTSKTQYF	TGCGCCAGCAGCACCGGGACTAGCAAGACCCAGTACTTC
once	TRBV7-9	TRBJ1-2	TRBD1	CASSLFVYGTGHGYTF	TGTGCCAGCAGCTTATTTGTGTACGGGACAGGGCATGGCTACACCTTC
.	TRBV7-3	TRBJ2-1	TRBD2	CASSLWGRAKSNEQFF	TGTGCCAGCAGCTTATGGGGGAGGGCCAAATCCAATGAGCAGTTCTTC
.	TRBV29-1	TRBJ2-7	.	CSVVTGPLYEQYF	TGCAGCGTTGTAACAGGCCCGCTCTACGAGCAGTACTTC
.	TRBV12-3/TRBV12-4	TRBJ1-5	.	CASSLRGPQHF	TGTGCCAGCAGTTTGCGGGGGCCCCAGCATTTT
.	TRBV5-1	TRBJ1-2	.	CASSLDSPNYGYTF	TGCGCCAGCAGCCTAGACAGTCCCAACTATGGCTACACCTTC
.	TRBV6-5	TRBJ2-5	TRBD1	CASSRRDSREETQYF	TGTGCCAGCAGCAGACGGGACAGTCGAGAGGAGACCCAGTACTTC
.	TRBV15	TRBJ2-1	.	CATSRDRGRSYNEQFF	TGTGCCACCAGCAGAGATCGGGGGAGATCCTACAATGAGCAGTTCTTC
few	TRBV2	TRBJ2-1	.	CASESPFPDSYEQFF	TGTGCCAGCGAGTCGCCCTTTCCAGACAGTTACGAGCAGTTCTTC
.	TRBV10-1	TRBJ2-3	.	CASSETRQGGDTQYF	TGCGCCAGCAGTGAGACCCGGCAGGGGGGTGATACGCAGTATTTT
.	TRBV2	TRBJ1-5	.	CASRAVINQPQHF	TGTGCCAGCAGGGCGGTGATTAATCAGCCCCAGCATTTT
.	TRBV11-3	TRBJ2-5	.	CASSFPDFYVRETQYF	TGTGCCAGCAGCTTCCCCGATTTTTACGTGAGGGAGACCCAGTACTTC
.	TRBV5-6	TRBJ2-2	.	CASSLQGTPGELFF	TGTGCCAGCAGCTTGCAAGGGACTCCCGGGGAGCTGTTTTTT
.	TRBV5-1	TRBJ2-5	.	CASSSTPGTTQETQYF	TGCGCCAGCAGCTCGACCCCCGGGACAACCCAAGAGACCCAGTACTTC
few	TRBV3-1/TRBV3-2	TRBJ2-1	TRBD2	CASSPYPILAGETSYNEQFF	TGTGCCAGCAGTCCCTACCCTATTCTAGCGGGAGAAACCTCCTACAATGAGCAGTTCTTC
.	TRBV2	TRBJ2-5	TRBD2	CASSEGAGVKETQYF	TGTGCCAGCAGTGAGGGAGCGGGAGTGAAAGAGACCCAGTACTTC
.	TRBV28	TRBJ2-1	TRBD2	CASTIGWGREGHRVWYNEQFF	TGTGCCAGCACCATCGGGTGGGGGCGGGAGGGCCACCGCGTCTGGTACAATGAGCAGTTCTTC
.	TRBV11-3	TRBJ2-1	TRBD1	CASSPRDRDNEQFF	TGTGCCAGCAGCCCCCGGGACAGGGACAATGAGCAGTTCTTC
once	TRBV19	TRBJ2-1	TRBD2	CASSGTSGDINNEQFF	TGTGCCAGTAGTGGGACTAGCGGGGACATCAACAATGAGCAGTTCTTC
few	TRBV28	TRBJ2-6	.	CASSSRWSGAGANVLTF	TGTGCCAGCAGTTCTAGGTGGTCGGGGGCTGGGGCCAACGTCCTGACTTTC
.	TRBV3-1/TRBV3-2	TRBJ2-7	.	CASSPGDLISYEQYF	TGTGCCAGCAGCCCCGGGGACTTGATCTCCTACGAGCAGTACTTC
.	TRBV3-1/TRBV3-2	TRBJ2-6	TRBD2	CASSHHTLTSGSNSGANVLTF	TGTGCCAGCAGCCACCATACGCTAACTAGCGGGAGCAACTCTGGGGCCAACGTCCTGACTTTC
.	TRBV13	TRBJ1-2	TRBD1	CASSPGDRGGYTF	TGTGCCAGCAGCCCTGGGGACAGGGGTGGCTACACCTTC
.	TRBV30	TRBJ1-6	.	CAWSPPLGSPLHF	TGTGCCTGGAGTCCCCCTCTAGGTTCACCCCTCCACTTT
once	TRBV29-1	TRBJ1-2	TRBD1	CSAGQGGSGGYTF	TGCAGCGCCGGACAGGGGGGTTCGGGTGGCTACACCTTC
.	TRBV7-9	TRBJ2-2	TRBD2	CASSFGTSGISNTGELFF	TGTGCCAGCAGCTTTGGGACTAGCGGGATATCGAACACCGGGGAGCTGTTTTTT
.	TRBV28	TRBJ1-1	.	CASNRDFAEAFF	TGTGCCAGCAACCGGGATTTCGCTGAAGCTTTCTTT
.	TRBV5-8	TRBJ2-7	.	CASGDPAYEQYF	TGTGCCAGCGGAGACCCCGCCTACGAGCAGTACTTC
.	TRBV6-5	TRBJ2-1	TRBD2	CASSYTSGISYNEQFF	TGTGCCAGCAGTTACACTAGCGGTATATCCTACAATGAGCAGTTCTTC
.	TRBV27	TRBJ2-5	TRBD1	CASGTVNQETQYF	TGTGCCAGCGGGACAGTGAACCAAGAGACCCAGTACTTC
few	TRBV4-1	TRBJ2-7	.	CASSQDRVLQYF	TGCGCCAGCAGCCAAGATAGAGTCCTTCAGTACTTC